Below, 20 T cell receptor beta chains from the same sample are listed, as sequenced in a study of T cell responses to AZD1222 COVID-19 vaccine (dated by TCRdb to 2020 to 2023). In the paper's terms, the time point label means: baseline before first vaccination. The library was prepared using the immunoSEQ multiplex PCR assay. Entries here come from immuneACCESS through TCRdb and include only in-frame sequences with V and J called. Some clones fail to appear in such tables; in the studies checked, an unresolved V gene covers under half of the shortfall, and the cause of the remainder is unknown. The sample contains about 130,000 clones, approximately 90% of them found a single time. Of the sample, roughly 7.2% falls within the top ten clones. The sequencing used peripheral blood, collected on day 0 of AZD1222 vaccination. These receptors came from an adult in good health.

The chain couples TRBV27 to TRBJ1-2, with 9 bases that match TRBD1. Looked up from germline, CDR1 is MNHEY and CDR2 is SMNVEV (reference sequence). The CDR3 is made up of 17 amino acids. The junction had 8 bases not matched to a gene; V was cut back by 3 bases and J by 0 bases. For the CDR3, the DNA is TGTGCCAGCAGTTTCCAGGACAGGGGCGGATCTAACTATGGCTACACCTTC. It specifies CASSFQDRGGSNYGYTF.

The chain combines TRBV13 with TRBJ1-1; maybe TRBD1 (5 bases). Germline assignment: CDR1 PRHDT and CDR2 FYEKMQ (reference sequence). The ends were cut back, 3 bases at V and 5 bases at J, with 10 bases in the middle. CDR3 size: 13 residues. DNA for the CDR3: TGTGCCAGCAGCTTCCACGGGGCGACTGAAGCTTTCTTT. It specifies CASSFHGATEAFF.

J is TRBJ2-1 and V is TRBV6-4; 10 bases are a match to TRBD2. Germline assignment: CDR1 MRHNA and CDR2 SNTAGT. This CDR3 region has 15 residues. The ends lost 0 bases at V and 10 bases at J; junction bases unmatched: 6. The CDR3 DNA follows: TGTGCCAGCAGTGACTCCATCCTAGCGGGGGACGAGCAGTTCTTC. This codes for CASSDSILAGDEQFF.

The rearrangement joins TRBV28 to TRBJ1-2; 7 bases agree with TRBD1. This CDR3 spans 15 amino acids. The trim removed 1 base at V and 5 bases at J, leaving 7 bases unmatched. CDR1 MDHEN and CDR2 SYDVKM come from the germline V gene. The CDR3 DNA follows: TGTGCCAGCAGTTTATCTAAGACAGGGAGTTATGGCTACACCTTC. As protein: CASSLSKTGSYGYTF.

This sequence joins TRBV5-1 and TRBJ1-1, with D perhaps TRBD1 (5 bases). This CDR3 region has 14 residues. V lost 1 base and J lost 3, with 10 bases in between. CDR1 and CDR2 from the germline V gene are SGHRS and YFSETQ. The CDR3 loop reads CASSLWSGYTEAFF. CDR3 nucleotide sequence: TGCGCCAGCAGCTTGTGGTCAGGGTACACTGAAGCTTTCTTT.

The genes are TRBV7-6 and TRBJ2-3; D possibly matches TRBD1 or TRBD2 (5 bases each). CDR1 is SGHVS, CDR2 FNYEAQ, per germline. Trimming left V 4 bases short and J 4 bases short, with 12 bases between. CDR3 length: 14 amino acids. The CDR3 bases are TGTGCCAGCAGCTCAGCTTGGGGGTCAGATACGCAGTATTTT. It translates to CASSSAWGSDTQYF.

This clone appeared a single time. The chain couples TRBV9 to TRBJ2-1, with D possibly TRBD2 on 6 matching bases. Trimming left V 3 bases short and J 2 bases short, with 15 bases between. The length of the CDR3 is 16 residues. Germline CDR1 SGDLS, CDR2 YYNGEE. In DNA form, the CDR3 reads TGTGCCAGCAGCGGGAGGAGGGCCCGCGCCTACAATGAGCAGTTCTTC. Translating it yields CASSGRRARAYNEQFF.

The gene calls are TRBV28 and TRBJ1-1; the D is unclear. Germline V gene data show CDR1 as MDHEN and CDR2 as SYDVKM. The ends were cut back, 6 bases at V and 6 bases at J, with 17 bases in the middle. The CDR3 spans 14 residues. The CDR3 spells CASSNPTLRSEAFF. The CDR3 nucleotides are TGTGCCAGCAGCAACCCGACGCTGAGGTCTGAAGCTTTCTTT.

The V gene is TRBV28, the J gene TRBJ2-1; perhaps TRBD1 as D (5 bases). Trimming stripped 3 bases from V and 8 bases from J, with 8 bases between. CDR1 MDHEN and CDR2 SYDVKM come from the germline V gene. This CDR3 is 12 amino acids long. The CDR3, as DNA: TGTGCCAGCAGTTTGCAGGGCTATGAGCAGTTCTTC. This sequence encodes CASSLQGYEQFF.

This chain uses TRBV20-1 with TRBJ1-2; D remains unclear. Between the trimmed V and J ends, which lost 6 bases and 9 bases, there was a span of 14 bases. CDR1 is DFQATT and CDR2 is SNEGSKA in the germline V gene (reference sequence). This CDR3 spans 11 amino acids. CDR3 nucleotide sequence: TGCAGTGCCCGCCGGGAAGTCCGCTACACCTTC. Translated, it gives CSARREVRYTF.

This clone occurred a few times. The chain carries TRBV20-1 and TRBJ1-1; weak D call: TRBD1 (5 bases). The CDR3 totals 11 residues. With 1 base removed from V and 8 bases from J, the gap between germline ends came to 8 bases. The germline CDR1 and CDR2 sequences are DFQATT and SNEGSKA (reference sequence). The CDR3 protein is CSARGQYEAFF. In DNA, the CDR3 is TGCAGTGCTAGAGGACAGTACGAAGCTTTCTTT.

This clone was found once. The CDR3 DNA is TGCAGCGGGGGACAGGGGGAAGCCACAGATACGCAGTATTTT. Residues: CSGGQGEATDTQYF. The V call is TRBV29-1, the J call TRBJ2-3, with 11 bases identical to TRBD1. V trimming: 7 bases; J trimming: 2 bases; junction bases outside the gene matches: 5. CDR1 is SQVTM and CDR2 is ANQGSEA in the germline V gene. The CDR3 is 14 amino acids.

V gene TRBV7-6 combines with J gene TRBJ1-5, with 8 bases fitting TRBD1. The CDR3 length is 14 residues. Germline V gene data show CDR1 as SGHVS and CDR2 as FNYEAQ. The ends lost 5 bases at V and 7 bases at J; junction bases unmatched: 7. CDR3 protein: CASSATGVNQPQHF. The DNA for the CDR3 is TGTGCCAGCAGCGCGACAGGGGTGAACCAGCCCCAGCATTTT.

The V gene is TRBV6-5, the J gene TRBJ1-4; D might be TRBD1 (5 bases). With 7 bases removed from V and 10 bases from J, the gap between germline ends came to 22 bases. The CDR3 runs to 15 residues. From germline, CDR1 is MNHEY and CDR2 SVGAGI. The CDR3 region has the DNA TGTGCCAGCACCCCCCGTGACCTCCACGGGGGAAAACTGTTTTTT. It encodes CASTPRDLHGGKLFF.

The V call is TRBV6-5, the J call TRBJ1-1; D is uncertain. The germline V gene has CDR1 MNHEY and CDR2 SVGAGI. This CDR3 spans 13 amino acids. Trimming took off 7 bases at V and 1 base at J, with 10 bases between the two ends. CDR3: CASITGRNTEAFF. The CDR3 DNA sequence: TGTGCCAGCATCACGGGCAGGAACACTGAAGCTTTCTTT.

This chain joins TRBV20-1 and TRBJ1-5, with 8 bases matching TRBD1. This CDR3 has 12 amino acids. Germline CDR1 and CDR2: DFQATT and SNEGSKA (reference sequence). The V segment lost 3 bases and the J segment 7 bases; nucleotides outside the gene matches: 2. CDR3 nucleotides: TGCAGTGCTAGTGACAGGGGACAGCCCCAGCATTTT. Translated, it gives CSASDRGQPQHF.

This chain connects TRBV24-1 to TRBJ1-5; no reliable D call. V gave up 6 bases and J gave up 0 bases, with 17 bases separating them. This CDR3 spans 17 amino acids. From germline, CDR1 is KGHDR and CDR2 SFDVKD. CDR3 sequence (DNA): TGTGCCACCAGTACCCCGGATCGGGCTTATAGCAATCAGCCCCAGCATTTT. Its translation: CATSTPDRAYSNQPQHF.

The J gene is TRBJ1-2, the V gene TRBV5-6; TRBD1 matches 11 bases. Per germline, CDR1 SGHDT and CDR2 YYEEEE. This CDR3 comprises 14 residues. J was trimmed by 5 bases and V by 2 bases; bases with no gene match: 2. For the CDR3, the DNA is TGTGCCAGCAGCTTCGGACAGGGGGCTTATGGCTACACCTTC. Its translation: CASSFGQGAYGYTF.

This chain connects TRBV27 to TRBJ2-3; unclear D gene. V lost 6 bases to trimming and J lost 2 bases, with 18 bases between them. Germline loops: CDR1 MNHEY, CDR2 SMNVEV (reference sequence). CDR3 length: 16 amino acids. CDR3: CASSPDFRIYTDTQYF. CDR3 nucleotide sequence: TGTGCCAGCAGCCCAGACTTCCGGATATACACAGATACGCAGTATTTT.

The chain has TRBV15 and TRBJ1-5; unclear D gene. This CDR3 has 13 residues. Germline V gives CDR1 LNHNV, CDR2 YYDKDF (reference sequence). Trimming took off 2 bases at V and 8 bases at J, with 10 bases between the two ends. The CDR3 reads CATSRPRVEPQHF. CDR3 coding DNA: TGTGCCACCAGCAGACCGAGGGTGGAGCCCCAGCATTTT.